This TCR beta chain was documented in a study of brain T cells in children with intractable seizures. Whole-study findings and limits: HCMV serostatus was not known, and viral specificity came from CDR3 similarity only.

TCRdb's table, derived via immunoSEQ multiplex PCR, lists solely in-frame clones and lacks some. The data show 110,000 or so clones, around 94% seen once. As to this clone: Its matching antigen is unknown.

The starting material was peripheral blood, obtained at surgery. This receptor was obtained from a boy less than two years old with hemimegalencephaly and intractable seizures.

The CDR3 DNA is TGTGCCAGCAGCTTAAGGAGACTAGCCAATGAGCAGTTCTTC. It is translated as CASSLRRLANEQFF. The chain has TRBV11-2 and TRBJ2-1; TRBD2 matches 7 bases. V lost 2 bases and J lost 6; bases outside the gene matches: 4. Germline V lookup: CDR1 SGHAT, CDR2 FQNNGV. The CDR3 extends over 14 amino acids.